The source of this T cell receptor beta chain is a study of CD8+ T cells in alopecia areata. Study as a whole: Severity in treated patients was scored by percentage of scalp area affected. Overall study results and limits: Normal scalp had lower clonality than lesional scalp, with alopecia totalis/universalis lesions showing this most strongly.

Treatment noted: oral pan-JAK inhibitor, 5-10 mg twice daily. In alopecia areata patients, both lesional scalp punch biopsies and peripheral blood were collected. RNA was isolated and reverse transcribed to cDNA, the sequencing template. Clones were read by immunoSEQ multiplex PCR, and TCRdb kept only the in-frame ones, dropping some. The repertoire has more than 150,000 clones, around 58% of them found once; the top ten carry 10% to 15%. With respect to this clone: Antigen specificity is unknown.

The starting material was CD8+ T cells sorted from blood, obtained at week 24, from a patient treated with tofacitinib. This TCR derives from a human donor with alopecia areata.

CDR3 protein: CSVETPRDQQYF. CDR3 DNA sequence: TGCAGCGTTGAGACCCCCAGAGACCAGCAGTACTTC. The V call is TRBV29-1, the J call TRBJ2-7; D uncertain. CDR1 is SQVTM and CDR2 is ANQGSEA in the germline V gene. The CDR3 has 12 amino acids. The V end lost 3 bases, the J end lost 8 bases, and 14 bases lay between the germline ends.